This TCR beta chain was obtained from a study of T cell responses to AZD1222 COVID-19 vaccine. V was clipped by 4 bases and J by 0 bases, with 10 bases between them. This CDR3 has 14 amino acids. Per germline, CDR1 SQVTM and CDR2 ANQGSEA. The table came from immunoSEQ multiplex PCR; TCRdb's copy has only in-frame clones and leaves some out. The profile covers some 200,000 clones, with around nine tenths appearing a single time and around 3.6% taken by the ten largest. Study results and caveats: White British people made up most donors, females outnumbered males, and clonal diversity was possibly underestimated. Unmutated variant regions are reportedly targeted by nearly half of spike-specific TCRs.

With respect to this clone: Its antigen is still unknown.

The rearrangement joins TRBV29-1 to TRBJ2-1; maybe TRBD2 (5 bases). The receptor's source is an adult who received the MenACWY meningococcal vaccine as a control. The sample consisted of peripheral blood, taken 28 days after the second dose of the MenACWY control vaccine. The CDR3 DNA is TGCAGCGTTGGAGCGGTAGGCTCCTACAATGAGCAGTTCTTC. Translating gives CSVGAVGSYNEQFF.